This T cell receptor beta chain was recorded in a study of blood T cell repertoires in COVID-19. Study information: COVID-19 samples, acute and convalescent, were from the United States, Italy and Spain. In each case, the material was cDNA or gDNA derived from T cells, B-cell-depleted T cells, or PBMCs.

Clones were read by immunoSEQ multiplex PCR, and TCRdb kept only the in-frame ones, dropping some. The sample lists over 150,000 clones, approximately 88% seen once, with approximately 3% in the top ten. Clinical history reported by participants formed the basis on which cohorts were assigned. Trimming stripped 5 bases from V and 7 bases from J, with 11 bases between. This CDR3 spans 13 amino acids. Sequencing was done on a sample of PBMCs or T cells enriched from blood (not recorded which). The TCR was taken from a woman aged 30 to 39 who had recovered from COVID-19. This chain links TRBV12-3 or TRBV12-4 with TRBJ1-4; unclear D gene. The CDR3, as DNA: TGTGCCAGCAGTAGTAGATTGGTTGAAAAACTGTTTTTT. Translation gives CASSSRLVEKLFF.